This T cell receptor (beta chain) emerged from a study of Tregs in tolerant kidney transplant recipients. Looking at the study overall: Mixed chimerism was transient after nonmyeloablative marrow transplants from related graft donors.

With respect to this clone: The target antigen is unknown.

General study findings and limits: Validation in larger populations is needed because few patients were studied.

CD4+CD25+CD127- Tregs, CD4+CD25- non-Tregs, CD4 and CD8 cells were sorted. The repertoire was sequenced with immunoSEQ multiplex PCR; TCRdb's copy has only in-frame clones and lacks some. The table shows over 85,000 clones, with approximately 93% occurring only once. With 9 bases removed from V and 4 bases from J, the gap between germline ends came to 7 bases. This CDR3 has 12 residues. Germline V gene sequence: CDR1 LNHDA, CDR2 SQIVND (reference sequence). This sequence joins TRBV19 and TRBJ2-6, with D hard to call. This TCR was recovered from a human donor who received a combined kidney and bone marrow transplant. Sequenced here: CD4+ T cells from blood, sampled before the transplant. The CDR3 loop is CASSRGANVLTF. The CDR3, as DNA: TGTGCCAGCTCCCGGGGGGCCAACGTCCTGACTTTC.